These T cell receptor beta chains were read from a single sample in a study of regulatory T cells in long-lasting Graves disease. TCRdb re-derived calls from the multiplex PCR reads in MiXCR, one entry per CDR3 protein. The data contain approximately 470,000 distinct CDR3 sequences, under 25% of them singletons. The starting material was peripheral blood mononuclear cells (PBMCs), obtained when the disease was refractory, from a patient treated with antithyroid drugs. Receptors were obtained from a female donor with Graves disease. Each CDR3 is given without its conserved first and last residue.

cdr3_aa v_call
ASSDLGLAIVYEQY TRBV6-1
ASSYSGAGAAIEAF TRBV6-5
SVEYRESSYEQY TRBV29-1
ASSQLTGELF TRBV3-1
ASSPPQGVLYEQY TRBV18
ASSGDRVAEAF TRBV6-2/TRBV6-3
ASSLGRGRGNEKLF TRBV7-8
ASSIVAGGFRNQPQH TRBV19
SAKGFSYNEQF TRBV20-1
ASSLPTGQETQY TRBV7-2
ASSSPSASSGETQY TRBV6-5
ASSDPTGIFGYT TRBV9
ASSVGEDTGELF TRBV6-4
ASTLAGGDSGELF TRBV5-4
ASSLEGGRGYEQY TRBV12-3/TRBV12-4
ASSKPPSGTSPLH TRBV28
ASSLQGRTGELF TRBV28
ASSFSSGDSYEQY TRBV13
ASSSGPTKKYSGYI TRBV28
ATAIRRESTEAF TRBV2
ASSLVLGLGETQY TRBV7-8
ASSLGGGFGYERY TRBV19
ASSFVADSYNEQF TRBV27
ASGKGFAFSYEQY TRBV28
ASSLARGPHEQY TRBV5-1
ASSSWTSGSTDTQY TRBV27
ASNTGFEDGYT TRBV28
ASSLWGGGEAF TRBV7-9
ASSVDATGHEQY TRBV9
SVAPLSSYEQY TRBV29-1
ASSYRVGYGYT TRBV27
ASSLVGGPEQY TRBV7-9
ASSLLRTGSYEQY TRBV5-1
ASTLYRGAVHEQY TRBV7-9
DSSSFRTVGLETQY TRBV7-9
ASSFYARAGANVLT TRBV13
ASGTIHPYEQY TRBV19
ASSVTGLTGELF TRBV25-1
ASSLKMDPSVEQY TRBV11-2
ASSFSGPNSGANVLT TRBV12-3/TRBV12-4
ASSYLAGGATNEKLF TRBV28
ATLAPNTGELF TRBV24-1